The 18 T cell receptor beta chains in this list originate from one sample, sequenced in a study of cytotoxic CD8 clonotypes in ibrutinib-treated CLL. The repertoire was sequenced with immunoSEQ multiplex PCR; TCRdb's copy has only in-frame clones and lacks some. Among 60,000 to 70,000 clones listed, approximately 54% were seen once. The sample was PBMCs, taken after 12 months of ibrutinib treatment. These receptors all stem from a human donor with chronic lymphocytic leukemia.

Here the CDR3 DNA reads TGTGCCAGAAGCTTCCCCGGGACAGTGTCTGCAACTAATGAAAAACTGTTTTTT. Its protein is CARSFPGTVSATNEKLFF. The chain recombines TRBV5-3 with TRBJ1-4; 7 bases align to TRBD1. TRBV5-3 qualifies as an ORF whose function is uncertain. V was clipped by 2 bases and J by 0 bases; unmatched bases: 10. The CDR3 loop spans 18 amino acids.

The DNA of the CDR3 is TGTGCCAGCAGTTCCACTCTAGAAACCGGGGAGCTGTTTTTT. Protein: CASSSTLETGELFF. The chain carries TRBV7-2 and TRBJ2-2; D uncertain. Germline V lookup: CDR1 SGHTA, CDR2 FQGNSA. The V and J ends lost 6 bases and 5 bases respectively, with 13 bases between them. The CDR3 has 14 residues.

The gene calls are TRBV5-4 and TRBJ2-5; D is unclear. The CDR3 loop spans 14 amino acids. The V gene lost 0 bases and the J gene lost 3 bases, with 9 bases spanning the gap. CDR1 SGHNT and CDR2 YYREEE come from the germline V gene (reference sequence). Here the CDR3 reads CASSLVWQEETQYF. CDR3 nucleotide sequence: TGTGCCAGCAGCTTGGTATGGCAGGAAGAGACCCAGTACTTC.

This chain links TRBV9 with TRBJ2-2; 8 bases are shared with TRBD2. The germline V gene has CDR1 SGDLS and CDR2 YYNGEE. The J segment lost 2 bases and the V segment lost 4 bases, leaving 16 bases of the junction unmatched. This CDR3 region has 19 residues. CDR3 loop: CASSRRGSGAQINTGELFF. The DNA for the CDR3 is TGTGCCAGCAGCCGGCGGGGTAGCGGGGCCCAGATAAACACCGGGGAGCTGTTTTTT.

This clone occurred a few times. The chain links TRBV29-1 to TRBJ2-5; 10 positions agree with TRBD2. J lost 4 bases, V lost 2 bases, and 10 bases had no gene match. The CDR3 has 16 residues. Germline V gene lookup returns CDR1 SQVTM and CDR2 ANQGSEA. CDR3 nucleotide sequence: TGCAGCGTTGAACGGCCCGTCCTAGCGGGAGCAGAGACCCAGTACTTC. Its protein product is CSVERPVLAGAETQYF. The full variable domain, completed using reference TRBV29-1 and TRBJ2-5, is SAVISQKPSRDICQRGTSLTIQCQVDSQVTMMFWYRQQPGQSLTLIATANQGSEATYESGFVIDKFPISRPNLTFSTLTVSNMSPEDSSIYLCSVERPVLAGAETQYFGPGTRLLVL.

The chain recombines TRBV4-1 with TRBJ2-7, with TRBD1 matching over 7 bases. Germline values: CDR1 MGHRA, CDR2 YSYEKL. The CDR3 covers 15 residues. V gave up 3 bases and J gave up 3 bases; unmatched junction bases: 8. The CDR3 bases are TGCGCCAGCAGCCAGGGGACAGCCCTTAACTACGAGCAGTACTTC. Translating gives CASSQGTALNYEQYF.

In this sample, this clone turned up many times. The gene calls are TRBV5-1 and TRBJ2-7; 11 positions match TRBD2. Germline V lookup: CDR1 SGHRS, CDR2 YFSETQ. With V trimmed by 9 bases and J by 5 bases, 7 bases remained unmatched. CDR3 length: 13 amino acids. The CDR3 region has the DNA TGCGCCACCTCACTAGCGGGAGTGGACGAGCAGTACTTC. This encodes CATSLAGVDEQYF.

The table lists this clone with many counts. The chain uses TRBV28 and TRBJ2-3; D unclear. Trimming removed 4 bases at V and 3 bases at J, with 2 bases between. The CDR3 contains 11 residues. Germline-derived CDR1 and CDR2 are MDHEN and SYDVKM. The CDR3 coding sequence is TGTGCCAGCAGTTGGACAGATACGCAGTATTTT. It encodes CASSWTDTQYF.

This sequence joins TRBV6-1 and TRBJ2-3; possibly TRBD2 for D (5 bases). Germline CDR1 is MNHNS and CDR2 is SASEGT. The CDR3 spans 15 residues. V was cut by 6 bases and J by 0 bases, with 13 bases left in between. The CDR3 DNA reads TGTGCCAGCAGAGCACTAGACGGGAGCACAGATACGCAGTATTTT. Protein product: CASRALDGSTDTQYF.

The CDR3 loop is CASSATSGGAGEQFF. The DNA for the CDR3 is TGTGCCAGCAGCGCGACTAGCGGGGGGGCGGGTGAGCAGTTCTTC. The genes are TRBV11-3 and TRBJ2-1; 14 nucleotides agree with TRBD2. Germline V gene lookup returns CDR1 SGHNT and CDR2 YENEEA. The CDR3 runs to 15 residues. V lost 5 bases and J lost 9; bases outside the gene matches: 6.

The V gene is TRBV5-8, the J gene TRBJ1-1; unclear D gene. The CDR3 runs 13 residues. Trimming left V 6 bases short and J 0 bases short, with 9 bases between. The V gene's germline CDR1 is SGHTS and CDR2 YDEGEE. CDR3 residues: CASILGLNTEAFF. The CDR3 nucleotides are TGTGCCAGCATTCTCGGGCTGAACACTGAAGCTTTCTTT.

The chain couples TRBV6-6 to TRBJ2-3, with TRBD1 matching over 7 bases. Germline loops: CDR1 MNHNY, CDR2 SVGAGI (reference sequence). CDR3 length equals 14 residues. The ends lost 6 bases at V and 0 bases at J; junction bases unmatched: 3. This chain's CDR3 is CASSDRASTDTQYF. The CDR3 DNA follows: TGTGCCAGCAGCGACAGGGCTAGCACAGATACGCAGTATTTT.

This clone turned up a few times. This chain uses TRBV20-1 with TRBJ1-2, with D perhaps TRBD1 (5 bases). This CDR3 is 10 amino acids long. The V end lost 5 bases, the J end lost 7 bases, and 8 bases lay between the germline ends. CDR1 and CDR2 (germline): DFQATT, SNEGSKA (reference sequence). In DNA, the CDR3 is TGCAGTGCTCTCCAGGGTGGCTACACCTTC. Residues: CSALQGGYTF.

The chain couples TRBV2 to TRBJ2-1; the D is unclear. Germline CDR1 reads SNHLY; CDR2 reads FYNNEI. V was shortened by 4 bases and J by 7 bases, with 8 bases between the two germline ends. This CDR3 contains 12 residues. The CDR3 region has the DNA TGTGCCAGCAGTGGACCTGAGAATGAGCAGTTCTTC. This codes for CASSGPENEQFF.

The chain joins TRBV11-2 to TRBJ2-7, with TRBD2 matching 12 bases. The CDR3 runs 17 residues. Per germline, CDR1 SGHAT and CDR2 FQNNGV. V lost 0 bases, J lost 6 bases, and 9 bases stayed unmatched. The CDR3 DNA follows: TGTGCCAGCAGCTTAGATGGTCTAGCGGGAGGGGTCGGCGAGCAGTACTTC. The encoded protein is CASSLDGLAGGVGEQYF. The variable domain in full, completed from reference TRBV11-2 and TRBJ2-7, reads EAGVAQSPRYKIIEKRQSVAFWCNPISGHATLYWYQQILGQGPKLLIQFQNNGVVDDSQLPKDRFSAERLKGVDSTLKIQPAKLEDSAVYLCASSLDGLAGGVGEQYFGPGTRLTVT.

The V and J genes are TRBV7-8 and TRBJ2-5, with 8 positions matching TRBD1. Germline V gives CDR1 SGHVS, CDR2 FQNEAQ. V was pared by 5 bases and J by 7 bases, with 9 bases of the junction left unmatched. This CDR3 is built from 14 residues. Written as DNA, the CDR3 is TGTGCCAGCAGCGATGGGACAGGCCACGGGACCCAGTACTTC. This encodes CASSDGTGHGTQYF.

The rearrangement uses TRBV6-5 and TRBJ1-2, with D perhaps matching TRBD1 (6 bases). Germline-derived CDR1 and CDR2 are MNHEY and SVGAGI. The CDR3 sequence is 13 residues long. Trimming removed 1 base from V and 10 bases from J, with 13 bases in between. The CDR3 protein is CASSYYRGSVYTF. CDR3 coding DNA: TGTGCCAGCAGTTACTATAGGGGGAGTGTCTACACCTTC.

The chain has TRBV7-8 and TRBJ2-7; TRBD2 is a possible D gene (6 bases). From germline, CDR1 is SGHVS and CDR2 FQNEAQ. The length of the CDR3 is 13 residues. Trimming pared 4 bases from V and 3 bases from J, leaving 10 bases between. The CDR3 sequence: CASSSTSHYEQYF. The CDR3 coding sequence is TGTGCCAGCAGCTCGACTAGTCACTACGAGCAGTACTTC.